The 29 T cell receptor beta chains given below trace back to one sample, sequenced in a study of shared clonotypes between healthy human individuals. Clones were read by immunoSEQ multiplex PCR, and TCRdb kept only the in-frame ones, dropping some. In the table there are millions of clones, 85% to 95% of which are singletons. The sample was naive CD4+ T cells sorted from blood. Subset denoted: CD45RA+ positively selected. The receptors stem from a man between 18 and 29 years old in good health.

The rearrangement joins TRBV5-1 to TRBJ2-2, with a possible D match to TRBD2 (5 bases). The CDR3 is made up of 14 amino acids. Trimming removed 7 bases from V and 5 bases from J, with 15 bases in between. CDR1 is SGHRS, CDR2 YFSETQ, per germline. The CDR3 nucleotides are TGCGCCAGCGAGGATACTAGTTCTACCGGGGAGCTGTTTTTT. This codes for CASEDTSSTGELFF.

J is TRBJ2-7 and V is TRBV19, with 7 bases lining up with TRBD1. Germline values: CDR1 LNHDA, CDR2 SQIVND (reference sequence). CDR3 length: 16 residues. The V segment lost 1 base and the J segment 2 bases; nucleotides outside the gene matches: 8. Written as DNA, the CDR3 is TGTGCCAGTAGTATAGTGTTTAATGACAGGGCCTACGAGCAGTACTTC. It is translated as CASSIVFNDRAYEQYF.

This clone was found once. The chain uses TRBV5-4 and TRBJ1-4; the D is unclear. Germline values: CDR1 SGHNT, CDR2 YYREEE (reference sequence). This CDR3 spans 14 amino acids. V was trimmed by 2 bases and J by 3 bases, leaving 8 bases between them. In DNA form, the CDR3 reads TGTGCCAGCAGCTTCTTTGGTTCTAATGAAAAACTGTTTTTT. Translation gives CASSFFGSNEKLFF. The variable domain in full, completed from reference TRBV5-4 and TRBJ1-4, reads ETGVTQSPTHLIKTRGQQVTLRCSSQSGHNTVSWYQQALGQGPQFIFQYYREEENGRGNFPPRFSGLQFPNYSSELNVNALELDDSALYLCASSFFGSNEKLFFGSGTQLSVL.

The chain has TRBV13 and TRBJ2-5; 10 bases are shared with TRBD2. V dropped 3 bases and J dropped 5; count of bases not matched to a gene: 12. This CDR3 has 17 residues. CDR1 is PRHDT, CDR2 FYEKMQ, per germline (reference sequence). CDR3 residues: CASSLATSGPPGETQYF. Here the CDR3 DNA reads TGTGCCAGCAGCTTGGCGACTAGCGGGCCTCCCGGGGAGACCCAGTACTTC.

The CDR3: CASSLGRLASGANVLTF. CDR3 bases: TGTGCCAGCAGTTTAGGCAGGTTGGCTTCTGGGGCCAACGTCCTGACTTTC. J is TRBJ2-6 and V is TRBV27; D gene unclear. Germline CDR1 and CDR2: MNHEY and SMNVEV (reference sequence). Deletions cut 2 bases from V and 1 base from J, with 12 bases between. The CDR3 runs to 17 residues.

The chain is built from TRBV19 and TRBJ2-7; 11 bases match TRBD1. J was trimmed by 9 bases and V by 10 bases; bases with no gene match: 14. This CDR3 is built from 14 residues. Germline CDR1 and CDR2: LNHDA and SQIVND (reference sequence). The CDR3 protein is CATSSGTGGFGQYF. DNA for the CDR3: TGTGCCACATCCTCCGGGACAGGGGGGTTCGGGCAGTACTTC.

This chain uses TRBV9 with TRBJ2-2; D gene unclear. Germline values: CDR1 SGDLS, CDR2 YYNGEE. The CDR3 extends over 16 amino acids. Trimming removed 4 bases at V and 1 base at J, with 14 bases between. CDR3 DNA: TGTGCCAGCAGCCCGAGAGGTTCAGGGAACACCGGGGAGCTGTTTTTT. Encoded protein: CASSPRGSGNTGELFF. Full variable domain (remainder filled in from reference TRBV9 and TRBJ2-2): DSGVTQTPKHLITATGQRVTLRCSPRSGDLSVYWYQQSLDQGLQFLIQYYNGEERAKGNILERFSAQQFPDLHSELNLSSLELGDSALYFCASSPRGSGNTGELFFGEGSRLTVL.

The chain carries TRBV18 and TRBJ2-7, with a possible D match to TRBD2 (6 bases). V was cut by 1 base and J by 7 bases, with 11 bases left in between. The CDR3 consists of 13 residues. From germline, CDR1 is KGHSH and CDR2 LQKENI. The CDR3 loop is CASSPRLDGEQYF. DNA of the CDR3: TGTGCCAGCTCACCACGACTAGACGGGGAGCAGTACTTC.

This chain links TRBV6-6 with TRBJ2-1; maybe TRBD2 (6 bases). Trimming shortened V by 0 bases and J by 0 bases, and 9 bases separated the two germline ends. This CDR3 has 16 residues. Germline V lookup: CDR1 MNHNY, CDR2 SVGAGI (reference sequence). This chain's CDR3 is CASSYSAGHSYNEQFF. The DNA for the CDR3 is TGTGCCAGCAGTTACTCAGCGGGCCACTCCTACAATGAGCAGTTCTTC.

The rearrangement joins TRBV5-1 to TRBJ2-3, with 8 nucleotides matching TRBD2. Germline V gives CDR1 SGHRS, CDR2 YFSETQ. With 0 bases clipped from V and 2 bases from J, the junction kept 8 bases outside the gene matches. CDR3 size: 17 residues. CDR3 region: CASSLASGSDFTDTQYF. The CDR3 DNA sequence: TGCGCCAGCAGCTTGGCGAGCGGGAGTGATTTCACAGATACGCAGTATTTT.

The chain recombines TRBV2 with TRBJ1-4; a possible D gene is TRBD1 (5 bases). There are 14 residues in the CDR3. Trimming cost V 9 bases and J 7 bases, with 18 bases left between them. Germline V CDR1 and CDR2: SNHLY, FYNNEI. The CDR3 loop reads CASSPLRASEKLFF. The CDR3 coding sequence is TGTGCCAGTTCCCCCCTCAGGGCCAGTGAAAAACTGTTTTTT.

This clone was counted once. V gene TRBV6-5 combines with J gene TRBJ2-2, with no clear D. This CDR3 is built from 13 residues. V was shortened by 0 bases and J by 6 bases, with 5 bases between the two germline ends. The V gene's germline CDR1 is MNHEY and CDR2 SVGAGI. The CDR3: CASSYSNSGELFF. CDR3 coding DNA: TGTGCCAGCAGTTACTCGAATTCCGGGGAGCTGTTTTTT.

The J gene is TRBJ1-6, the V gene TRBV30; D not certain. The CDR3 runs to 16 residues. V lost 3 bases and J lost 7, with 19 bases in between. Germline CDR1 GTSNPN, CDR2 SVGIG (reference sequence). CDR3 DNA: TGTGCCTGGAGCTACCCTATGGGTTTCAAGAATTCACCCCTCCACTTT. Translating gives CAWSYPMGFKNSPLHF.

This chain links TRBV6-1 with TRBJ2-4; 7 positions match TRBD2. From germline, CDR1 is MNHNS and CDR2 SASEGT. Trimming removed 3 bases from V and 6 bases from J; junction bases left unmatched: 8. The CDR3 consists of 15 residues. CDR3 in amino acids: CASSDRPGEGNIQYF. In DNA, the CDR3 is TGTGCCAGCAGTGATCGACCGGGGGAGGGAAACATTCAGTACTTC.

The rearrangement links TRBV30 to TRBJ2-2; no definite D call. The CDR3 extends over 12 amino acids. V was clipped by 0 bases and J by 6 bases, with 5 bases between them. Germline V gene sequence: CDR1 GTSNPN, CDR2 SVGIG (reference sequence). CDR3 amino acids: CAWSVGPGELFF. The CDR3 region has the DNA TGTGCCTGGAGTGTAGGGCCCGGGGAGCTGTTTTTT.

The chain links TRBV4-1 to TRBJ2-1; TRBD2 matches 9 bases. The CDR3 extends over 18 amino acids. CDR1 is MGHRA, CDR2 YSYEKL, per germline. Trimming cost V 0 bases and J 4 bases; bases outside gene matches: 10. The CDR3: CASSQEGGGRAVYNEQFF. As DNA, the CDR3 is TGCGCCAGCAGCCAAGAGGGTGGCGGGAGGGCCGTGTACAATGAGCAGTTCTTC.

The chain uses TRBV5-4 and TRBJ1-2; perhaps TRBD1 as D (6 bases). With 5 bases removed from V and 6 bases from J, the gap between germline ends came to 14 bases. CDR1 is SGHNT and CDR2 is YYREEE in the germline V gene (reference sequence). This CDR3 is 13 amino acids long. CDR3 nucleotide sequence: TGTGCCAGCAGGGAGGGGGGTAAAGATGGCTACACCTTC. Translating it yields CASREGGKDGYTF.

The V call is TRBV2, the J call TRBJ1-1; D may be TRBD1 (6 bases). The V end lost 11 bases, the J end lost 2 bases, and 12 bases lay between the germline ends. Per the germline V gene, CDR1 is SNHLY and CDR2 is FYNNEI. The CDR3 has 12 residues. CDR3 loop: CAGGTINTEAFF. The CDR3 nucleotides are TGTGCCGGCGGGACAATTAACACTGAAGCTTTCTTT.

The chain is built from TRBV7-9 and TRBJ2-5, with D unresolved. The J call may be wrong; the DNA end is better matched by TRBJ2-7. This CDR3 has 12 residues. Germline CDR1 and CDR2: SEHNR and FQNEAQ (reference sequence). The CDR3 spells CASSILSYEQYF. In DNA form, the CDR3 reads TGTGCCAGCAGCATCCTTTCCTACGAGCAGTACTTC.

The rearrangement links TRBV9 to TRBJ2-2; 12 bases line up with TRBD2. The CDR3 is made up of 16 amino acids. V shed 1 base, J shed 11 bases, and the junction held 9 bases outside the gene matches. Germline lookup yields CDR1 SGDLS and CDR2 YYNGEE. For the CDR3, the DNA is TGTGCCAGCAGCGTATCCCTGTCTAGCGGGGGGGCCGAGCTGTTTTTT. It yields the protein CASSVSLSSGGAELFF.

This clone has a handful of counts. The chain carries TRBV28 and TRBJ1-3; a weak D match, TRBD1 (5 bases). The CDR3 extends over 14 amino acids. Per the germline V gene, CDR1 is MDHEN and CDR2 is SYDVKM. Trimming stripped 7 bases from V and 3 bases from J, with 13 bases between. The CDR3 region is CASIRSGFGNTIYF. As DNA, the CDR3 is TGTGCCAGCATCAGATCAGGGTTTGGAAACACCATATATTTT.

V is TRBV5-1 and J is TRBJ2-1; D gene uncertain. The CDR3 length is 14 residues. Looked up from germline, CDR1 is SGHRS and CDR2 is YFSETQ. With 3 bases removed from V and 5 bases from J, the gap between germline ends came to 12 bases. CDR3 sequence reads: CASSSGPSHNEQFF. The CDR3 DNA reads as TGCGCCAGCAGCTCCGGACCGTCACACAATGAGCAGTTCTTC.

The chain links TRBV2 to TRBJ2-5; 8 nucleotides agree with TRBD2. V lost 3 bases, J lost 2 bases, and 2 bases stayed unmatched. The CDR3 runs 14 residues. In germline, CDR1 is SNHLY, CDR2 FYNNEI. CDR3 in DNA: TGTGCCAGCAGTGATAGCGGGGCGCAAGAGACCCAGTACTTC. Translated: CASSDSGAQETQYF.

DNA for the CDR3: TGTGCCAGCAGCAAGGGCAGACCCTACGAGCAGTACTTC. Translated: CASSKGRPYEQYF. The chain carries TRBV21-1 and TRBJ2-7; the table assigns TRBD1, which was not confirmed against the DNA. TRBV21-1 is recorded as a pseudogene. The length of the CDR3 is 13 residues.

Regarding this clone: Other nucleotide sequences in the sample specify the same CDR3. As DNA, the CDR3 is TGTGCCAGCAGCTTGGCCGGGACAGCAAGACCTCTCGCCTACGAGCAGTACTTC. Protein product: CASSLAGTARPLAYEQYF. V and J are TRBV5-4 and TRBJ2-7; 7 nucleotides match TRBD1. Unmatched junction bases numbered 14, after V lost 0 bases and J lost 2 bases. The CDR3 consists of 18 residues. Germline CDR1 reads SGHNT; CDR2 reads YYREEE (reference sequence).

The chain joins TRBV19 to TRBJ2-3, with D perhaps matching TRBD2 (5 bases). The CDR3 is 15 amino acids. Trimming took off 4 bases at V and 2 bases at J, with 13 bases between the two ends. Germline loops: CDR1 LNHDA, CDR2 SQIVND (reference sequence). This CDR3 reads CASSSGRRATDTQYF. DNA for the CDR3: TGTGCCAGTAGTAGTGGCCGGCGGGCCACAGATACGCAGTATTTT.

This clone was picked up one time. This rearrangement joins TRBV11-2 to TRBJ2-7; possible D gene TRBD1, 5 bases. CDR3 length: 16 amino acids. The germline gives CDR1 SGHAT, CDR2 FQNNGV. The V gene lost 5 bases and the J gene lost 6 bases, with 23 bases spanning the gap. Here the CDR3 reads CASSRTTSGSSVEQYF. CDR3 in DNA: TGTGCCAGCAGCCGGACGACATCAGGGTCTTCCGTCGAGCAGTACTTC.

The J gene is TRBJ2-3, the V gene TRBV6-6; D unresolved. Germline V gene sequence: CDR1 MNHNY, CDR2 SVGAGI (reference sequence). The CDR3 extends over 12 amino acids. The ends were cut back, 5 bases at V and 2 bases at J, with 5 bases in the middle. Here the CDR3 DNA reads TGTGCCAGCAGTCCAACCACAGATACGCAGTATTTT. Its protein product is CASSPTTDTQYF.

This chain links TRBV28 with TRBJ1-2, with D possibly matching TRBD1 (6 bases). V was shortened by 5 bases and J by 8 bases, with 18 bases between the two germline ends. CDR3 size: 14 residues. Looked up from germline, CDR1 is MDHEN and CDR2 is SYDVKM. The CDR3 sequence: CASSQMGGAIGYTF. In nucleotides, the CDR3 is TGTGCCAGCAGTCAAATGGGGGGGGCGATCGGCTACACCTTC.